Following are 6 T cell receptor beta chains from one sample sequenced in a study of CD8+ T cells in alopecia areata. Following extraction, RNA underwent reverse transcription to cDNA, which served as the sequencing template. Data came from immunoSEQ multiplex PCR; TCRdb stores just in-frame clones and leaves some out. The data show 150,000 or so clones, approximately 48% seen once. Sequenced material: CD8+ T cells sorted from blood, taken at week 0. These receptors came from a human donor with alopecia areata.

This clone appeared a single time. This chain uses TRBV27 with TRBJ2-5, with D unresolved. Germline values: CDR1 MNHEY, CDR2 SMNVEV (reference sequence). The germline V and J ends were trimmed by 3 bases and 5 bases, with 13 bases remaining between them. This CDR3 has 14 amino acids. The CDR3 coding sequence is TGTGCCAGCAGTTTCCTACACGGCTTGGAGACCCAGTACTTC. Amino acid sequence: CASSFLHGLETQYF.

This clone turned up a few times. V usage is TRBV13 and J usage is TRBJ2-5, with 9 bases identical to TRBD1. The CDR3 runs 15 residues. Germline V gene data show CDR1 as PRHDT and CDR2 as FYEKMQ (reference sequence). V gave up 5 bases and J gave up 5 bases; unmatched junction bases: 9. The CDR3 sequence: CASSPRDRVRETQYF. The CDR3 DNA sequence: TGTGCCAGCAGCCCCCGGGACAGGGTACGGGAGACCCAGTACTTC.

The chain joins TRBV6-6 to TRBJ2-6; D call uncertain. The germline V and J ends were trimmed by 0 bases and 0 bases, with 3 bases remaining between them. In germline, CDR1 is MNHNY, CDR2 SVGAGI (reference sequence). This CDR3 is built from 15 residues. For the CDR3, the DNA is TGTGCCAGCAGTTACTCAACCTCTGGGGCCAACGTCCTGACTTTC. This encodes CASSYSTSGANVLTF.

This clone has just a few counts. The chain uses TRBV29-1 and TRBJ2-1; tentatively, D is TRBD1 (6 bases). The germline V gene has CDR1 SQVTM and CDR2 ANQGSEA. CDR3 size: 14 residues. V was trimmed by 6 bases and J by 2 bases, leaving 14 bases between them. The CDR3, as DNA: TGCAGCGTAGAAAGGACAGAAGCCTACAATGAGCAGTTCTTC. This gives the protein CSVERTEAYNEQFF.

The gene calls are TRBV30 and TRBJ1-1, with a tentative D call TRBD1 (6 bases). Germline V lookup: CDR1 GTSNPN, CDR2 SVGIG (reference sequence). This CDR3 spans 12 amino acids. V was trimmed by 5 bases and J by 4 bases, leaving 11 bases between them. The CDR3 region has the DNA TGTGCCTGGGACGCAGGGGTCACTGAAGCTTTCTTT. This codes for CAWDAGVTEAFF. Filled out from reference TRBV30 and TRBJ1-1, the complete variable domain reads SQTIHQWPATLVQPVGSPLSLECTVEGTSNPNLYWYRQAAGRGLQLLFYSVGIGQISSEVPQNLSASRPQDRQFILSSKKLLLSDSGFYLCAWDAGVTEAFFGQGTRLTVV.

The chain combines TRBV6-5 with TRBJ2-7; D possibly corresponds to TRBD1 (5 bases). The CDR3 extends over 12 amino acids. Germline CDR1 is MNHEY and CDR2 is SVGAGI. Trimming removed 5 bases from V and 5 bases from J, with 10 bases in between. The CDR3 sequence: CASSAQGNEQYF. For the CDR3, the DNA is TGTGCCAGCAGTGCCCAGGGAAACGAGCAGTACTTC.